The present TCR beta chain was sequenced within a study of CD8+ T cells in alopecia areata. The study, taken as a whole, reports: In lesional scalp, particularly from alopecia totalis/universalis, clonality was higher than in normal scalp. In patients, TCRs were shared less clearly than in mice, and HLA may possibly be involved. Resident alphabeta T-cell populations of normal skin are likewise subject to sequencing in scalp samples.

V was pared by 0 bases and J by 7 bases, with 9 bases between. CDR1 and CDR2 from the germline V gene are MNHEY and SMNVEV (reference sequence). The CDR3 consists of 13 residues. RNA extraction was followed by reverse transcription into cDNA, which acted as the sequencing template. Measured with immunoSEQ multiplex PCR; TCRdb has only the in-frame clones, and not every one. The sample records some 180,000 clones, about 56% being singletons. PBMC-derived CD4+ and CD8+ T cells were sorted. On this clone: As yet, its antigen is unknown.

V and J are TRBV27 and TRBJ1-2; D not certain. The receptor was isolated from a human donor in good health. The sample taken for sequencing was CD8+ T cells sorted from blood. In DNA form, the CDR3 reads TGTGCCAGCAGTTTATCAGGCAGCGTTGGCTACACCTTC. Its translation is CASSLSGSVGYTF.